What follows are 13 T cell receptor beta chains derived from one specimen sequenced in a study of somatic mutations in cytotoxic T cells in rheumatoid arthritis. TCRdb's copy holds only in-frame clones and misses some; the assay was immunoSEQ multiplex PCR. The data show around 16,000 clones, with less than 85% seen just once and around 15% held by the top ten. Source material: CD8+ T cells sorted from blood. The receptors were sampled from an adult with rheumatoid arthritis.

This clone was picked up a small number of times. The V and J genes are TRBV5-1 and TRBJ1-4, with no clear D. Judging by the DNA end, TRBJ2-2 fits better; the J call may be wrong. This CDR3 region has 11 residues. Germline-derived CDR1 and CDR2 are SGHRS and YFSETQ. The CDR3 bases are TGCGCCAGCAGCTGGGACGGGGAGCTGTTTTTT. It codes for CASSWDGELFF.

J is TRBJ2-7 and V is TRBV7-2; 11 bases are a match to TRBD1. This CDR3 comprises 16 residues. CDR1 is SGHTA, CDR2 FQGNSA, per germline. After removal of 1 base from V and 3 bases from J, the junction contained 5 bases not matched to a gene. In DNA form, the CDR3 reads TGTGCCAGCAGCTTAGGGGCAGGGACAGGGGGCTACGAGCAGTACTTC. Residues: CASSLGAGTGGYEQYF. The variable domain in full, completed from reference TRBV7-2 and TRBJ2-7, reads GAGVSQSPSNKVTEKGKDVELRCDPISGHTALYWYRQSLGQGLEFLIYFQGNSAPDKSGLPSDRFSAERTGGSVSTLTIQRTQQEDSAVYLCASSLGAGTGGYEQYFGPGTRLTVT.

The chain carries TRBV4-1 and TRBJ2-7; D perhaps matches TRBD1 (6 bases). The CDR3 runs 14 residues. The germline CDR1 and CDR2 sequences are MGHRA and YSYEKL. The V end lost 4 bases, the J end lost 0 bases, and 10 bases lay between the germline ends. The CDR3 reads CASSLQGNSYEQYF. CDR3 nucleotides: TGCGCCAGCAGCCTGCAGGGGAACTCCTACGAGCAGTACTTC.

The genes are TRBV7-6 and TRBJ2-1; D gene ambiguous. Germline assignment: CDR1 SGHVS and CDR2 FNYEAQ. V shed 1 base and J shed 6 bases, with 7 bases lying between them. This CDR3 comprises 13 residues. The chain's CDR3 is CASSLDGSNEQFF. The CDR3 DNA reads TGTGCCAGCAGCTTAGACGGAAGCAATGAGCAGTTCTTC.

The V call is TRBV11-2, the J call TRBJ2-1; the D gene is possibly TRBD2 (5 bases). Germline V gene lookup returns CDR1 SGHAT and CDR2 FQNNGV. Trimming pared 1 base from V and 15 bases from J, leaving 22 bases between. The CDR3 length is 15 residues. The CDR3 nucleotides are TGTGCCAGCAGCTTAGGGTGGCTCCCGGAGGACCGTGTGTTCTTC. Translation: CASSLGWLPEDRVFF.

This clone occurred a few times. The genes are TRBV6-4 and TRBJ2-1; 7 positions match TRBD2. Unmatched junction bases numbered 2, after V lost 0 bases and J lost 3 bases. The CDR3 length is 15 residues. From germline, CDR1 is MRHNA and CDR2 SNTAGT. The CDR3 nucleotides read TGTGCCAGCAGTGACTCGGCGGGAGTCTACAATGAGCAGTTCTTC. Protein sequence: CASSDSAGVYNEQFF.

The V gene is TRBV9, the J gene TRBJ1-2, with a weak D call TRBD1 (5 bases). In germline, CDR1 is SGDLS, CDR2 YYNGEE. The CDR3 loop spans 14 amino acids. V was cut by 2 bases and J by 7 bases, with 15 bases left in between. The CDR3 region has the DNA TGTGCCAGCAGCGTCGGGGCAGGGCTTTTTGGCTACACCTTC. Its translation is CASSVGAGLFGYTF.

J is TRBJ2-7 and V is TRBV19, with TRBD1 identical over 10 bases. With 5 bases clipped from V and 4 bases from J, the junction kept 11 bases outside the gene matches. Germline V gene data show CDR1 as LNHDA and CDR2 as SQIVND (reference sequence). The CDR3 runs 16 residues. CDR3 bases: TGTGCCAGTAGTCACGGGATGGCGGGACAGGGGTACGAGCAGTACTTC. It translates to CASSHGMAGQGYEQYF.

The rearrangement joins TRBV6-5 to TRBJ1-1; D not certain. V lost 0 bases to trimming and J lost 3 bases, with 8 bases between them. Per the germline V gene, CDR1 is MNHEY and CDR2 is SVGAGI. The CDR3 runs to 14 residues. The CDR3 nucleotides read TGTGCCAGCAGTTACTCGGAGGGCGACACTGAAGCTTTCTTT. Its protein product is CASSYSEGDTEAFF.

V usage is TRBV11-3 and J usage is TRBJ1-4; no definite D call. V dropped 4 bases and J dropped 4 bases, with 16 bases sitting between them. The CDR3 is 16 amino acids. CDR1 is SGHNT and CDR2 is YENEEA in the germline V gene. CDR3 bases: TGTGCCAGCAGCTCCGAGTCCCGTTGGGATAATGAAAAACTGTTTTTT. Encoded protein: CASSSESRWDNEKLFF.

In its sample, this clone was seen a few times. This chain links TRBV7-9 with TRBJ1-4; D ambiguous. The germline V gene encodes CDR1 SEHNR and CDR2 FQNEAQ (reference sequence). V lost 4 bases to trimming and J lost 7 bases, with 10 bases between them. The CDR3 consists of 13 residues. The CDR3 loop is CASSYSMAEKLFF. As DNA, the CDR3 is TGTGCCAGCAGCTATAGCATGGCTGAAAAACTGTTTTTT. Based on the CDR3 plus reference TRBV7-9 and TRBJ1-4, the full variable domain is DTGVSQNPRHKITKRGQNVTFRCDPISEHNRLYWYRQTLGQGPEFLTYFQNEAQLEKSRLLSDRFSAERPKGSFSTLEIQRTEQGDSAMYLCASSYSMAEKLFFGSGTQLSVL.

In DNA, the CDR3 is TGTGCCAGTAGTATAGGGGTTGTCAATGAGCAGTTCTTC. Its protein product is CASSIGVVNEQFF. This chain uses TRBV19 with TRBJ2-1, with D unresolved. V was clipped by 1 base and J by 6 bases, with 7 bases between them. The CDR3 contains 13 residues. The V gene's germline CDR1 is LNHDA and CDR2 SQIVND (reference sequence).

This clone was counted between two and nine times. This chain uses TRBV19 with TRBJ2-7, with D possibly TRBD2 on 6 matching bases. The CDR3 has 14 residues. V gave up 3 bases and J gave up 5 bases, with 14 bases separating them. Germline assignment: CDR1 LNHDA and CDR2 SQIVND (reference sequence). CDR3 nucleotide sequence: TGTGCCAGTAGTATCCAGGGCGGGGTCCACGAGCAGTACTTC. Translation: CASSIQGGVHEQYF.